This TCR beta chain derives from a study of CD8+ T cells in alopecia areata. Overall study context: Tofacitinib was taken orally by treated patients, and the dose was 5 to 10 mg twice daily. By percentage of affected scalp area, the severity of treated patients was scored.

This clone occurred once. What it binds is unknown. Sequencing relied on a cDNA template that was reverse transcribed from extracted RNA. Assay: immunoSEQ multiplex PCR; the TCRdb copy retains only in-frame clones and omits some. This sample has over 150,000 clones; roughly 61% occur once, and the top ten carry 10% to 15%. Study findings and constraints: Mice showed TCR sharing more clearly than patients did, possibly owing to HLA. Higher clonality than in normal scalp was seen in lesional scalp, especially alopecia totalis/universalis.

Treatment here: oral pan-JAK inhibitor, 5-10 mg twice daily. Sequencing used CD8+ T cells sorted from blood, obtained at week 24, from a patient treated with tofacitinib. The TCR sequence derives from a human donor with alopecia areata.

The CDR3 reads CASRGYSPYGYTF. CDR3 sequence (DNA): TGTGCCAGCAGGGGTTACAGTCCCTATGGCTACACCTTC. The chain combines TRBV2 with TRBJ1-2, with D uncertain. The CDR3 has 13 residues. The ends were cut back, 6 bases at V and 4 bases at J, with 12 bases in the middle. Germline assignment: CDR1 SNHLY and CDR2 FYNNEI. The variable domain in full, with the rest retrieved from reference TRBV2 and TRBJ1-2, is EPEVTQTPSHQVTQMGQEVILRCVPISNHLYFYWYRQILGQKVEFLVSFYNNEISEKSEIFDDQFSVERPDGSNFTLKIRSTKLEDSAMYFCASRGYSPYGYTFGSGTRLTVV.